A selection of T cell receptor beta chains follows, all from one sample in a study of cytomegalovirus exposure and HLA in healthy donors. Produced via immunoSEQ multiplex PCR; TCRdb's table is partial and in-frame only. The sample yields roughly 150,000 clones, 65% to 85% seen once. The specimen was PBMCs. The receptors here all came from a woman younger than 30 in good health and CMV-seronegative. CDR3s include the opening cysteine and the closing phenylalanine or tryptophan. Each record gives: D gene, clone size, J gene, V gene, CDR3 protein, CDR3 DNA. D genes are given only for firm matches. Size values are once, few and many counts, or a class for expanded clones, and some rows have none.

D: TRBD2; size: .; J: TRBJ2-5; V: TRBV19; CDR3: CASRRLAGSETQYF; DNA: TGTGCCAGTAGGCGACTAGCGGGGTCGGAGACCCAGTACTTC
D: .; size: .; J: TRBJ1-1; V: TRBV6-1; CDR3: CASSITQGSEAFF; DNA: TGTGCCAGCAGCATAACCCAGGGCTCTGAAGCTTTCTTT
D: .; size: few; J: TRBJ1-4; V: TRBV19; CDR3: CASKHSSRVLANEKLFF; DNA: TGTGCCAGTAAGCACTCGTCCAGGGTCCTGGCTAATGAAAAACTGTTTTTT
D: .; size: .; J: TRBJ1-2; V: TRBV7-9; CDR3: CASSLVGQERYGYTF; DNA: TGTGCCAGCAGCTTAGTGGGACAAGAACGCTATGGCTACACCTTC
D: .; size: .; J: TRBJ2-7; V: TRBV7-7; CDR3: CASSFDISSSYEQYF; DNA: TGTGCCAGCAGCTTCGACATTTCGAGCTCCTACGAGCAGTACTTC
D: .; size: .; J: TRBJ1-5; V: TRBV21-1; CDR3: CASSKRCRGLGQPQHF; DNA: TGTGCCAGCAGCAAAAGGTGCAGGGGGCTCGGGCAGCCCCAGCATTTT
D: TRBD1; size: few; J: TRBJ2-1; V: TRBV28; CDR3: CASIGTGSEQFF; DNA: TGTGCCAGCATTGGGACAGGGAGTGAGCAGTTCTTC
D: TRBD1; size: .; J: TRBJ2-1; V: TRBV27; CDR3: CASSFSRGLYNEQFF; DNA: TGTGCCAGCAGTTTTTCCAGGGGGTTGTACAATGAGCAGTTCTTC
D: .; size: once; J: TRBJ1-3; V: TRBV6-1; CDR3: CASRADFRNTIYF; DNA: TGTGCCAGCAGGGCTGATTTTCGAAACACCATATATTTT
D: TRBD2; size: .; J: TRBJ2-1; V: TRBV5-1; CDR3: CASSLGTSGEEQFF; DNA: TGCGCCAGCAGCTTGGGGACTAGCGGGGAGGAGCAGTTCTTC
D: TRBD1; size: .; J: TRBJ2-2; V: TRBV19; CDR3: CASTLTGGKGELFF; DNA: TGTGCCAGTACACTAACAGGGGGTAAGGGGGAGCTGTTTTTT
D: .; size: .; J: TRBJ1-1; V: TRBV11-3; CDR3: CASSLVSSTEAFF; DNA: TGTGCCAGCAGCTTAGTGTCGAGCACTGAAGCTTTCTTT
D: .; size: .; J: TRBJ1-3; V: TRBV5-1; CDR3: CASSPRESVSGNTIYF; DNA: TGCGCCAGCAGCCCGCGTGAGTCGGTCTCTGGAAACACCATATATTTT
D: TRBD1; size: .; J: TRBJ1-2; V: TRBV19; CDR3: CASFQGQGRGGYTF; DNA: TGTGCCAGTTTCCAGGGACAGGGCAGAGGCGGCTACACCTTC
D: TRBD1; size: .; J: TRBJ1-1; V: TRBV27; CDR3: CASSLSRTGVGTEAFF; DNA: TGTGCCAGCAGTTTATCGAGGACAGGGGTGGGCACTGAAGCTTTCTTT
D: .; size: .; J: TRBJ1-2; V: TRBV15; CDR3: CATSRGGAYGYTF; DNA: TGTGCCACCAGCAGAGGTGGAGCCTATGGCTACACCTTC
D: TRBD1; size: .; J: TRBJ1-2; V: TRBV19; CDR3: CASWTGGFSNYGYTF; DNA: TGTGCCAGCTGGACAGGGGGGTTTTCTAACTATGGCTACACCTTC
D: .; size: .; J: TRBJ1-2; V: TRBV7-9; CDR3: CASSLVQGPYGYTF; DNA: TGTGCCAGCAGCTTAGTACAGGGACCCTATGGCTACACCTTC
D: .; size: .; J: TRBJ2-5; V: TRBV5-1; CDR3: CASSSRQETQYF; DNA: TGCGCCAGCAGCTCCAGACAAGAGACCCAGTACTTC
D: TRBD2; size: .; J: TRBJ2-1; V: TRBV7-2; CDR3: CASSPGLGYYNEQFF; DNA: TGTGCCAGCAGCCCGGGACTAGGGTACTATAATGAGCAGTTCTTC
D: .; size: .; J: TRBJ1-4; V: TRBV19; CDR3: CASNRNEKLFF; DNA: TGTGCCAGTAACAGGAATGAAAAACTGTTTTTT
D: TRBD1; size: .; J: TRBJ1-4; V: TRBV5-1; CDR3: CASSLFPQGARNEKLFF; DNA: TGCGCCAGCAGCTTGTTTCCACAGGGGGCACGTAATGAAAAACTGTTTTTT
D: .; size: .; J: TRBJ2-7; V: TRBV2; CDR3: CASSVSDEQYF; DNA: TGTGCCAGCAGTGTATCGGACGAGCAGTACTTC
D: TRBD1; size: .; J: TRBJ1-2; V: TRBV6-5; CDR3: CASSPEPGQTYGYTF; DNA: TGTGCCAGCAGTCCAGAACCGGGACAGACGTATGGCTACACCTTC
D: .; size: once; J: TRBJ1-2; V: TRBV7-2; CDR3: CASSLNPGDGYTF; DNA: TGTGCCAGCAGCTTAAACCCAGGGGATGGCTACACCTTC
D: TRBD1; size: .; J: TRBJ1-2; V: TRBV6-1; CDR3: CASSEEYRGNYGYTF; DNA: TGTGCCAGCAGTGAAGAGTACAGGGGCAACTATGGCTACACCTTC